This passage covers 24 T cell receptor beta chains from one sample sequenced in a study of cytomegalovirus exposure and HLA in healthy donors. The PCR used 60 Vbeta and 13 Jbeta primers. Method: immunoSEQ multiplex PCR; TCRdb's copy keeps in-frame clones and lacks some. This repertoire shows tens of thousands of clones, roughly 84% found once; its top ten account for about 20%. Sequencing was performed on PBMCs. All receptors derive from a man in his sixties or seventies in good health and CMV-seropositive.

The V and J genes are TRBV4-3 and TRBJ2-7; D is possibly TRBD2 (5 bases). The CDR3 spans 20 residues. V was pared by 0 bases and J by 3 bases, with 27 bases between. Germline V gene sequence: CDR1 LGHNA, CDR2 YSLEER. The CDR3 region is CASSQDPYRLSRVSDYEQYF. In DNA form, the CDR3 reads TGCGCCAGCAGCCAAGATCCTTATCGACTAAGCCGGGTCTCAGACTACGAGCAGTACTTC.

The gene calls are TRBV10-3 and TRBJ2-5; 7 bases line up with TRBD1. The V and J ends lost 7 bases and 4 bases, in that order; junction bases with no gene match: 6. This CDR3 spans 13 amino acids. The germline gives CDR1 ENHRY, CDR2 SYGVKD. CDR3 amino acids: CAITGTDGETQYF. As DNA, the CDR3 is TGTGCCATCACCGGGACAGATGGAGAGACCCAGTACTTC.

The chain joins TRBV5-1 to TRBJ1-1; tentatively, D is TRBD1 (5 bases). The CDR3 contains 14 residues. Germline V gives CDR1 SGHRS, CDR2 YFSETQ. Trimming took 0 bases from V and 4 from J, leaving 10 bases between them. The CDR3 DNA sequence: TGCGCCAGCAGCTTGGTAGGGGCCGTCACTGAAGCTTTCTTT. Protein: CASSLVGAVTEAFF.

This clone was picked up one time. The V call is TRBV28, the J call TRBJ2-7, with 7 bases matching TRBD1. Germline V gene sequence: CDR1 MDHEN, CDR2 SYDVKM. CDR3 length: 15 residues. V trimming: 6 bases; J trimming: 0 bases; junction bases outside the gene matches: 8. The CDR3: CASRPRGTSSYEQYF. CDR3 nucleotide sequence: TGTGCCAGCAGGCCCAGGGGGACGAGCTCCTACGAGCAGTACTTC.

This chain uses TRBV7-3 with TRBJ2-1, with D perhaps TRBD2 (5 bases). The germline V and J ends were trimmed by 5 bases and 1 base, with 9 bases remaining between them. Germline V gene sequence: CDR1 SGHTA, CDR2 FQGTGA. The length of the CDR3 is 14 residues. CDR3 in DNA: TGTGCCAGCAGCCCCGGACTTTCCTACAATGAGCAGTTCTTC. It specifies CASSPGLSYNEQFF. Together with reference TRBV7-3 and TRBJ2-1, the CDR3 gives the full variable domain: GAGVSQTPSNKVTEKGKYVELRCDPISGHTALYWYRQSLGQGPEFLIYFQGTGAADDSGLPNDRFFAVRPEGSVSTLKIQRTERGDSAVYLCASSPGLSYNEQFFGPGTRLTVL.

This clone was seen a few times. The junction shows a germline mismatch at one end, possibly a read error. As DNA, the CDR3 is TGTGCTAGCAGCTTCCTATATCCCCGGGACTGGCCTAGCACAGATACGCAGTATTTT. Translated: CASSFLYPRDWPSTDTQYF. This chain joins TRBV7-7 and TRBJ2-3, with D possibly TRBD2 on 6 matching bases. In germline, CDR1 is SSHAT, CDR2 FNYEAQ (reference sequence). The CDR3 is 19 amino acids.

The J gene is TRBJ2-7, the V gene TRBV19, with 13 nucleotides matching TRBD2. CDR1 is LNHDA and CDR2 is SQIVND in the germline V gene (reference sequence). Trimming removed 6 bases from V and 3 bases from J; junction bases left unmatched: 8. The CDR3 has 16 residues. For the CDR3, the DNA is TGTGCCAGTAGCTCCGCCGGGACTAGCGGGAACTACGAGCAGTACTTC. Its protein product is CASSSAGTSGNYEQYF.

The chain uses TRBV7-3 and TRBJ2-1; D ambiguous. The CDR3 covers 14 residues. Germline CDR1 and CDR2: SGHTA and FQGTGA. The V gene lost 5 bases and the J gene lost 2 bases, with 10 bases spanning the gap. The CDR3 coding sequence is TGTGCCAGCAGCCTGAGGTCCCCCTACAATGAGCAGTTCTTC. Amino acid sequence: CASSLRSPYNEQFF.

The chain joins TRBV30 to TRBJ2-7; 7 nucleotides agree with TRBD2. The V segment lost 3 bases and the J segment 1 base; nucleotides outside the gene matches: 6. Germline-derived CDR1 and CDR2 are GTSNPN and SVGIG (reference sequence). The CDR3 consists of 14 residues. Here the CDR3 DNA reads TGTGCCTGGAGAGGAGCGGGGAATTCCTACGAGCAGTACTTC. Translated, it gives CAWRGAGNSYEQYF.

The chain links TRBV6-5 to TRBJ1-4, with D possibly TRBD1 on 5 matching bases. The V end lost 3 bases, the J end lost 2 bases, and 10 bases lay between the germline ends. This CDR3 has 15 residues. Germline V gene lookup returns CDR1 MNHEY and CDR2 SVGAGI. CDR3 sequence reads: CASSYTGPTNEKLFF. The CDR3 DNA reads TGTGCCAGCAGTTATACAGGTCCCACTAATGAAAAACTGTTTTTT.

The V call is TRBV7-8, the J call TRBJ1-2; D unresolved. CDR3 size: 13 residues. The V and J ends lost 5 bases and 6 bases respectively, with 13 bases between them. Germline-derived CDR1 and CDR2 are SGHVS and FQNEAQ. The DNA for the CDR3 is TGTGCCAGCAGCCGAGATCCCAAAAATGGCTACACCTTC. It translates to CASSRDPKNGYTF.

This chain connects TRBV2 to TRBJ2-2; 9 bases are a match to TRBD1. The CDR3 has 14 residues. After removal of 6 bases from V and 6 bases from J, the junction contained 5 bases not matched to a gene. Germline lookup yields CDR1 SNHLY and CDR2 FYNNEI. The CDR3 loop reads CASSADRGPGELFF. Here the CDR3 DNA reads TGTGCCAGCAGCGCGGACAGGGGCCCCGGGGAGCTGTTTTTT.

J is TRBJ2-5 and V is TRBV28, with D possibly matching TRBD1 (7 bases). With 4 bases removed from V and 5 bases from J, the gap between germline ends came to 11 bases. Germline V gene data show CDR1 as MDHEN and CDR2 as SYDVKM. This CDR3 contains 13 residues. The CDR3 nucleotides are TGTGCCAGCAGTTCCAGGGGGAGGGAGACCCAGTACTTC. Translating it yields CASSSRGRETQYF.

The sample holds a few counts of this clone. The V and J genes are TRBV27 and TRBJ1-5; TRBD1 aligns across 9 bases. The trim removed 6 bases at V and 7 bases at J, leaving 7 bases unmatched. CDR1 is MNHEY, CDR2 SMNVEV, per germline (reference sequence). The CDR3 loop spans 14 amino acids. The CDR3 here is CASRGTGRGQPQHF. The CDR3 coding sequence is TGTGCCAGCAGAGGGACAGGGCGAGGCCAGCCCCAGCATTTT.

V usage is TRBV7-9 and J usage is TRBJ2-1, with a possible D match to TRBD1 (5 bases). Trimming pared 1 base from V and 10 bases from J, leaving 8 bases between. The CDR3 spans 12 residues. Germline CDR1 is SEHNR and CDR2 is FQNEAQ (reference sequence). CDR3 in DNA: TGTGCCAGCAGCTTAGGGGGCTGGGAGCAGTTCTTC. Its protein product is CASSLGGWEQFF.

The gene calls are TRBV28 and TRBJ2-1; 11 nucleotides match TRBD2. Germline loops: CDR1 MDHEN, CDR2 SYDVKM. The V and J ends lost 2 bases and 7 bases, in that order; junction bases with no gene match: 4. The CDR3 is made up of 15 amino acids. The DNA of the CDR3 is TGTGCCAGCAGTTTAGGCGGGACTAGCGGAAATGAGCAGTTCTTC. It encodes CASSLGGTSGNEQFF.

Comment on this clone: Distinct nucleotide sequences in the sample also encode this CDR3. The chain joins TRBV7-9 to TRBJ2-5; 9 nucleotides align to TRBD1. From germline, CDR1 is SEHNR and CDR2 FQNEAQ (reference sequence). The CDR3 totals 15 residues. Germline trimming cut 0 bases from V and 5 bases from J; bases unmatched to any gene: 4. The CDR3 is CASSLATGGGETQYF. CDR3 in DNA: TGTGCCAGCAGCTTAGCGACAGGGGGTGGTGAGACCCAGTACTTC.

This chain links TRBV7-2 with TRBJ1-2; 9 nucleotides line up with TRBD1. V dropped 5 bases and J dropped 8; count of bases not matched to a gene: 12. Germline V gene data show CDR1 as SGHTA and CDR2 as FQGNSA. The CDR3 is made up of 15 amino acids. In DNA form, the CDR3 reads TGTGCCAGCAGCGGCCGGGACAGGGTTCTTCGCGGCTACACCTTC. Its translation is CASSGRDRVLRGYTF.

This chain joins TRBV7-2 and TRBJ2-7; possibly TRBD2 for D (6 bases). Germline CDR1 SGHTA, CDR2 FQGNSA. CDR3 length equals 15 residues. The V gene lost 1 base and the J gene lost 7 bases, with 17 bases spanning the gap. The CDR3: CASSLGASGVREQYF. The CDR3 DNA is TGTGCCAGCAGCTTAGGTGCTTCGGGAGTACGGGAGCAGTACTTC. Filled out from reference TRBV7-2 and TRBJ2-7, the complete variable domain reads GAGVSQSPSNKVTEKGKDVELRCDPISGHTALYWYRQSLGQGLEFLIYFQGNSAPDKSGLPSDRFSAERTGGSVSTLTIQRTQQEDSAVYLCASSLGASGVREQYFGPGTRLTVT.

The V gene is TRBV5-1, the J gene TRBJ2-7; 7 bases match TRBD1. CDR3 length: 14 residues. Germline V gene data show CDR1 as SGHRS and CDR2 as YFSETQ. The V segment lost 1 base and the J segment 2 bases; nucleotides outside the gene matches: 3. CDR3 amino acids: CASSLTGQPYEQYF. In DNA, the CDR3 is TGCGCCAGCAGCTTGACGGGACAGCCCTACGAGCAGTACTTC.

The CDR3 sequence is CSVSQGTSTDTQYF. The CDR3 DNA is TGCAGCGTGTCACAGGGCACTAGCACAGATACGCAGTATTTT. V usage is TRBV29-1 and J usage is TRBJ2-3, with a tentative D call TRBD1 (6 bases). The V gene lost 6 bases and the J gene lost 0 bases, with 13 bases spanning the gap. The CDR3 is 14 residues long. CDR1 and CDR2 (germline): SQVTM, ANQGSEA.

CDR3 nucleotide sequence: TGTGCCAGCAGCTCGCAGGGGCCGAATTCACCCCTCCACTTT. Protein sequence: CASSSQGPNSPLHF. The gene calls are TRBV5-4 and TRBJ1-6; perhaps TRBD1 as D (6 bases). CDR1 and CDR2 from the germline V gene are SGHNT and YYREEE (reference sequence). CDR3 length equals 14 residues. Between the trimmed V and J ends, which lost 3 bases and 7 bases, there was a span of 11 bases.

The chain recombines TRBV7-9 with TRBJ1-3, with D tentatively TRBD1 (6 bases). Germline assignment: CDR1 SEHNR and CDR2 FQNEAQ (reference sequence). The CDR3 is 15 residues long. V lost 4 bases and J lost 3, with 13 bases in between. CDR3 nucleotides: TGTGCCAGCAGCTCCGGGGGGCTCGATGGAAACACCATATATTTT. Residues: CASSSGGLDGNTIYF.

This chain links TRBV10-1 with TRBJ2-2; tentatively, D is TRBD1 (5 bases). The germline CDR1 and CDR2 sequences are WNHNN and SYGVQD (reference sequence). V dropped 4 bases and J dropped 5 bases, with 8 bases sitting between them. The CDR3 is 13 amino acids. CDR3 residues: CASSAGRTGELFF. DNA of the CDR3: TGCGCCAGCAGTGCAGGGCGGACCGGGGAGCTGTTTTTT.